A selection of T cell receptor beta chains follows, all from one sample in a study of regulatory T cells in long-lasting Graves disease. TCRdb reanalysed the multiplex PCR reads using MiXCR and keeps one entry per CDR3 protein. Of about 530,000 distinct CDR3 sequences in the sample, roughly 15% are singletons; the top ten hold 20% to 25%. The same sample was also studied in work on T cells in Graves' hyperthyroidism and ophthalmopathy.

Sequenced material: peripheral blood mononuclear cells (PBMCs), taken at new diagnosis, from a patient treated with antithyroid drugs. All receptors come from a woman aged 35-60 years with Graves disease. The CDR3 runs from the conserved cysteine through the conserved F or W. The D gene is left open where the match is weak. Clone sizes are given selectively: once, few, many, or a class where the clone is expanded.

clone_size | cdr3_length | j_call | d_call | v_call | cdr3_aa | cdr3_nt
few | 17 | TRBJ1-5 | NA | TRBV10-2 | CASSEFGDRYSNQPQHF | TGCGCCAGCAGTGAATTTGGGGACCGATATAGCAATCAGCCCCAGCATTTT
NA | 16 | TRBJ2-3 | NA | TRBV6-1 | CASSEVGISSTDTQYF | TGTGCCAGCAGTGAAGTAGGGATATCTAGCACAGATACGCAGTATTTT
NA | 13 | TRBJ2-1 | TRBD2 | TRBV30 | CARTSGGYNEQFF | TGTGCCCGAACTAGCGGGGGTTACAATGAGCAGTTCTTC
NA | 16 | TRBJ2-3 | NA | TRBV4-1 | CASSRPGTKRTDTQYF | TGCGCCAGCAGCCGTCCGGGGACGAAGCGCACAGATACGCAGTATTTT
many | 13 | TRBJ1-2 | NA | TRBV10-3 | CAISEATGDGYTF | TGTGCCATCAGTGAGGCGACGGGGGATGGCTACACCTTC
many | 16 | TRBJ2-5 | TRBD1 | TRBV11-2 | CASSYGDSRNQETQYF | TGTGCCAGCAGCTACGGGGACAGCCGGAACCAAGAGACCCAGTACTTC
many | 12 | TRBJ1-2 | NA | TRBV2 | CARTGNNYGYTF | TGTGCCAGGACCGGGAATAACTATGGCTACACCTTC
NA | 18 | TRBJ1-1 | NA | TRBV4-1 | CASSQSPGPLFLNTEAFF | TGCGCCAGCAGCCAATCGCCGGGACCCTTATTCCTGAACACTGAAGCTTTCTTT
NA | 13 | TRBJ1-1 | NA | TRBV10-2 | CASTLPQGTEAFF | TGCGCCAGCACGCTCCCCCAAGGCACTGAAGCTTTCTTT
few | 15 | TRBJ2-7 | TRBD2 | TRBV3-1 | CASSHAASGAYEQYF | TGTGCCAGCAGCCATGCGGCGAGCGGGGCCTACGAGCAGTACTTC
NA | 16 | TRBJ1-2 | TRBD1 | TRBV6-1 | CASTLAGQGYSSGYTF | TGTGCCAGCACCCTAGCGGGACAGGGTTATTCAAGTGGCTACACCTTC
many | 17 | TRBJ1-1 | NA | TRBV6-2/TRBV6-3 | CASSWNPLGAMNTEAFF | TGTGCCAGCAGTTGGAATCCATTGGGGGCCATGAACACTGAAGCTTTCTTT
NA | 16 | TRBJ1-6 | NA | TRBV6-7 | CASSYSNCAGNSPLHF | TGTGCCAGCAGTTACTCGAATTGCGCAGGGAATTCACCCCTCCACTTT
many | 17 | TRBJ1-2 | TRBD1 | TRBV18 | CASTALNGQGQNYGYTF | TGTGCCAGCACCGCCCTCAATGGACAGGGCCAAAACTATGGCTACACCTTC
few | 14 | TRBJ1-2 | NA | TRBV7-2 | CASSLFARGGGYTF | TGTGCCAGCAGCTTATTTGCCCGGGGAGGGGGCTACACCTTC
NA | 15 | TRBJ1-4 | TRBD1 | TRBV9 | CASSEKDRDNEKLFF | TGTGCCAGCAGCGAAAAGGACAGGGATAATGAAAAACTGTTTTTT
many | 14 | TRBJ2-1 | TRBD1 | TRBV28 | CASGGGTGGDEQFF | TGTGCCAGCGGGGGGGGGACAGGGGGCGACGAGCAGTTCTTC
NA | 16 | TRBJ2-7 | TRBD2 | TRBV5-1 | CASSLLPSGGSYEQYF | TGCGCCAGCAGCTTGCTTCCGAGCGGGGGGTCCTACGAGCAGTACTTC
many | 12 | TRBJ2-7 | NA | TRBV6-2/TRBV6-3 | CASSEAAGGQYF | TGTGCCAGCAGTGAAGCGGCCGGGGGGCAGTACTTC
few | 16 | TRBJ2-3 | TRBD1 | TRBV20-1 | CSARDEGAVLGDTQYF | TGCAGTGCTAGAGATGAGGGGGCTGTACTAGGCGATACGCAGTATTTT
many | 15 | TRBJ1-6 | NA | TRBV6-1 | CASSRPRAGGSPLHF | TGTGCCAGCAGTCGTCCTCGGGCAGGCGGTTCACCCCTCCACTTT
NA | 12 | TRBJ1-1 | NA | TRBV30 | CARGVSNTEAFF | TGTGCCCGAGGGGTTTCGAACACTGAAGCTTTCTTT
many | 13 | TRBJ1-4 | TRBD1 | TRBV20-1 | CSALPGTVEKLFF | TGCAGTGCCTTACCCGGGACAGTTGAAAAACTGTTTTTT
many | 13 | TRBJ2-7 | TRBD1 | TRBV20-1 | CSAGTGGNYEQYF | TGCAGTGCCGGGACAGGGGGGAACTACGAGCAGTACTTC
many | 17 | TRBJ2-3 | TRBD1 | TRBV3-1 | CASSRAPQGSDTDTQYF | TGTGCCAGCAGCCGAGCGCCACAGGGGAGCGACACAGATACGCAGTATTTT
many | 15 | TRBJ1-2 | NA | TRBV2 | CASSSSTAGPYGYTF | TGTGCCAGCAGTAGCTCGACAGCTGGGCCCTATGGCTACACCTTC
few | 11 | TRBJ2-5 | NA | TRBV20-1 | CSAGPGETQYF | TGCAGTGCCGGGCCCGGGGAGACCCAGTACTTC
many | 15 | TRBJ2-7 | TRBD2 | TRBV12-3/TRBV12-4 | CASSLGRGGPYEQYF | TGTGCCAGCAGTTTAGGGCGGGGGGGCCCGTACGAGCAGTACTTC